One and the same sample provided the 17 T cell receptor beta chains below, sequenced in a study of blood T cell repertoires in COVID-19. Profiling relied on immunoSEQ multiplex PCR, and the TCRdb table lists in-frame clones only, not all of them. The sample has tens of thousands of clones; 87% are singletons. Material: peripheral blood. These receptors were collected from an elderly woman with acute or convalescent COVID-19.

The chain employs TRBV19 and TRBJ1-2; no clear D gene. V was pared by 5 bases and J by 4 bases, with 14 bases between. Germline CDR1 reads LNHDA; CDR2 reads SQIVND (reference sequence). The CDR3 has 14 residues. CDR3 protein: CASSGGRPLYGYTF. As DNA, the CDR3 is TGTGCCAGTAGTGGAGGGCGCCCCCTCTATGGCTACACCTTC.

This clone came up once. V is TRBV11-2 and J is TRBJ2-7, with 9 bases fitting TRBD2. Unmatched junction bases numbered 3, after V lost 1 base and J lost 2 bases. This CDR3 is 15 amino acids long. Germline CDR1 reads SGHAT; CDR2 reads FQNNGV. CDR3 region: CASSLASGGPYEQYF. The DNA of the CDR3 is TGTGCCAGCAGCTTAGCCAGCGGGGGGCCCTACGAGCAGTACTTC.

The chain employs TRBV7-9 and TRBJ2-4; D unclear. This CDR3 contains 14 residues. From germline, CDR1 is SEHNR and CDR2 FQNEAQ (reference sequence). Trimming left V 2 bases short and J 0 bases short, with 5 bases between. The CDR3 nucleotides are TGTGCCAGCAGCTTACCCCTAGCCAAAAACATTCAGTACTTC. Protein: CASSLPLAKNIQYF.

DNA for the CDR3: TGTGCCAGCAGTTTTCCAGGGGGAGGCTACACCTTC. Translated: CASSFPGGGYTF. The V and J genes are TRBV5-4 and TRBJ1-2, with 7 bases aligning to TRBD1. The CDR3 sequence is 12 residues long. CDR1 is SGHNT, CDR2 YYREEE, per germline (reference sequence). V shed 5 bases, J shed 8 bases, and the junction held 6 bases outside the gene matches.

Regarding this clone: The missing conserved phenylalanine or tryptophan at the end of this CDR3 makes a read error likely. Because the CDR3's place on the DNA is in doubt, the DNA is left out and the CDR3 is given as listed by TCRdb. The V gene is TRBV2, the J gene TRBJ1-2; the table's TRBD1 call for D was not verified on the DNA. The CDR3 spans 13 amino acids, including both terminal residues. The germline V gene encodes CDR1 SNHLY and CDR2 FYNNEI. CDR3: CASSGVFQDVPRL.

V and J are TRBV6-1 and TRBJ2-2; D gene uncertain. CDR3 length equals 15 residues. Germline lookup yields CDR1 MNHNS and CDR2 SASEGT. V lost 1 base and J lost 4, with 10 bases in between. The CDR3 here is CASSEDQRGTGELFF. The DNA of the CDR3 is TGTGCCAGCAGTGAAGACCAGCGAGGCACCGGGGAGCTGTTTTTT.

In this sample, this clone turned up a few times. J is TRBJ1-5 and V is TRBV2; D remains unclear. In germline, CDR1 is SNHLY, CDR2 FYNNEI. CDR3 length: 18 residues. V was cut by 2 bases and J by 0 bases, with 17 bases left in between. CDR3 amino acids: CASSEQPFQAYSNQPQHF. The CDR3 nucleotides read TGTGCCAGCAGTGAACAGCCGTTCCAGGCGTATAGCAATCAGCCCCAGCATTTT.

The V call is TRBV6-5, the J call TRBJ1-2, with D maybe TRBD1 (5 bases). V was clipped by 10 bases and J by 0 bases, with 12 bases between them. Germline CDR1 MNHEY, CDR2 SVGAGI. The CDR3 is 13 amino acids. The CDR3 is CATKGLANYGYTF. CDR3 DNA: TGTGCCACGAAGGGGCTAGCTAACTATGGCTACACCTTC.

This sequence joins TRBV11-2 and TRBJ1-2, with D possibly matching TRBD1 (6 bases). The CDR3 is made up of 14 amino acids. Between the trimmed V and J ends, which lost 5 bases and 3 bases, there was a span of 13 bases. CDR1 is SGHAT and CDR2 is FQNNGV in the germline V gene. CDR3 residues: CASSTRQEHYGYTF. The CDR3 nucleotides are TGTGCCAGCAGCACCAGACAGGAGCACTATGGCTACACCTTC.

This chain connects TRBV6-5 to TRBJ1-1; D is perhaps TRBD1 (6 bases). V shed 6 bases and J shed 7 bases, with 15 bases lying between them. This CDR3 spans 13 amino acids. Germline CDR1 is MNHEY and CDR2 is SVGAGI. The CDR3 loop reads CASRRTVNGEAFF. CDR3 bases: TGTGCCAGCAGAAGGACAGTTAACGGTGAAGCTTTCTTT.

The chain employs TRBV27 and TRBJ1-1; 8 bases line up with TRBD1. The CDR3 loop spans 15 amino acids. CDR1 and CDR2 from the germline V gene are MNHEY and SMNVEV (reference sequence). The V and J ends lost 4 bases and 5 bases, in that order; junction bases with no gene match: 9. The CDR3 sequence: CASSSPGQGHTEAFF. The CDR3 DNA reads TGTGCCAGCAGTTCCCCAGGACAGGGCCATACTGAAGCTTTCTTT.

This clone was seen only once. The chain couples TRBV2 to TRBJ2-2, with TRBD2 matching over 11 bases. The V segment lost 6 bases and the J segment 5 bases; nucleotides outside the gene matches: 5. Germline CDR1 reads SNHLY; CDR2 reads FYNNEI. The CDR3 loop spans 15 amino acids. As DNA, the CDR3 is TGTGCCAGCAGAGAACTAGCGGGAGTTACCGGGGAGCTGTTTTTT. Translation gives CASRELAGVTGELFF.

The genes are TRBV4-1 and TRBJ1-6; D unclear. Deletions cut 4 bases from V and 5 bases from J, with 12 bases between. There are 15 residues in the CDR3. Germline CDR1 is MGHRA and CDR2 is YSYEKL. The CDR3 coding sequence is TGCGCCAGCAGCCCGGGTACGCCCAATAATTCACCCCTCCACTTT. Translation gives CASSPGTPNNSPLHF.

V usage is TRBV5-1 and J usage is TRBJ1-4; the D gene is possibly TRBD1 (5 bases). From germline, CDR1 is SGHRS and CDR2 YFSETQ. This CDR3 has 15 residues. V lost 0 bases and J 0 bases, leaving 6 bases between the germline ends. This CDR3 is CASSLEGATNEKLFF. As DNA, the CDR3 is TGCGCCAGCAGCTTGGAAGGGGCAACTAATGAAAAACTGTTTTTT.

The chain employs TRBV5-1 and TRBJ1-3; D perhaps matches TRBD1 (6 bases). The CDR3 covers 16 residues. Trimming shortened V by 8 bases and J by 0 bases, and 18 bases separated the two germline ends. The germline V gene has CDR1 SGHRS and CDR2 YFSETQ. The CDR3 DNA is TGCGCCAGTTGCCCCGTTCCAGGGGCCTCTGGAAACACCATATATTTT. Residues: CASCPVPGASGNTIYF. The full variable domain, in which reference TRBV5-1 and TRBJ1-3 provide the parts outside the CDR3, is KAGVTQTPRYLIKTRGQQVTLSCSPISGHRSVSWYQQTPGQGLQFLFEYFSETQRNKGNFPGRFSGRQFSNSRSEMNVSTLELGDSALYLCASCPVPGASGNTIYFGEGSWLTVV.

This chain links TRBV19 with TRBJ1-4; D might be TRBD1 (5 bases). V was trimmed by 7 bases and J by 2 bases, leaving 14 bases between them. CDR1 and CDR2 from the germline V gene are LNHDA and SQIVND (reference sequence). CDR3 length: 15 amino acids. As DNA, the CDR3 is TGTGCCAGTAATGGCGGGGACGCGACTAATGAAAAACTGTTTTTT. Amino acid sequence: CASNGGDATNEKLFF.

V gene TRBV6-6 combines with J gene TRBJ1-4, with D maybe TRBD1 (5 bases). Trimming shortened V by 6 bases and J by 8 bases, and 19 bases separated the two germline ends. The length of the CDR3 is 15 residues. The germline V gene encodes CDR1 MNHNY and CDR2 SVGAGI (reference sequence). The CDR3 loop reads CASSVGPVQYEKLFF. The CDR3 nucleotides are TGTGCCAGCAGCGTGGGGCCCGTCCAGTACGAAAAACTGTTTTTT.